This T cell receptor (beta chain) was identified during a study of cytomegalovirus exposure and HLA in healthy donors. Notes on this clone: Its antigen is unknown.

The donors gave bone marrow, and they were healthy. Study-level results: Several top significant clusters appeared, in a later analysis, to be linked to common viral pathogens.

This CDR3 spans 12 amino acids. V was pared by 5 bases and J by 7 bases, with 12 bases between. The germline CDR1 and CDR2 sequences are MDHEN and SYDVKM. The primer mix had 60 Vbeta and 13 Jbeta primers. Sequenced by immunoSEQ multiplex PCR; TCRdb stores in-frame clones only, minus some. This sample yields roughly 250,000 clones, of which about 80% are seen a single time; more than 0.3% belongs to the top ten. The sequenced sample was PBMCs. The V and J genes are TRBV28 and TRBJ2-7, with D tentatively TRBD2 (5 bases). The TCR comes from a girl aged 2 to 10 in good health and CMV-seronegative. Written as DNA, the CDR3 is TGTGCCAGCAGTCGGGAATTAAGTGAGCAGTACTTC. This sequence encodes CASSRELSEQYF.